These 27 T cell receptor beta chains came from one sample sequenced in a study of T cell repertoires in cytomegalovirus infection. These receptors lack a known antigen. TCRdb re-derived calls from the reads in MiXCR, one entry per CDR3 protein. The table has hundreds of thousands of distinct CDR3 sequences, roughly 28% seen once; the top ten hold 20%. The sequencing used cultured PBMCs, collected from culture after CMV antigen stimulation. The receptors were sampled from a human donor in good health (CMV status not recorded). Some clones in this sample may be carry-over from other donors' samples.

The chain combines TRBV6-5 with TRBJ1-2, with 8 bases fitting TRBD1. Germline loops: CDR1 MNHEY, CDR2 SVGAGI. V gave up 6 bases and J gave up 1 base; unmatched junction bases: 10. The length of the CDR3 is 16 residues. The CDR3 DNA sequence: TGTGCCAGCAGCCGTGGGACAGGATTAATTAACTATGGCTACACCTTC. As protein: CASSRGTGLINYGYTF.

The chain joins TRBV30 to TRBJ2-7; 10 bases match TRBD1. The CDR3 is 14 residues long. The germline V gene has CDR1 GTSNPN and CDR2 SVGIG (reference sequence). With V trimmed by 0 bases and J by 2 bases, 1 base remained unmatched. CDR3 residues: CAWSVGTGAYEQYF. DNA of the CDR3: TGTGCCTGGAGTGTAGGGACAGGGGCCTACGAGCAGTACTTC.

This clonotype was seen only a few times. The chain combines TRBV12-3 or TRBV12-4 with TRBJ1-2; D is uncertain. The CDR3 is 13 amino acids. V was cut by 3 bases and J by 3 bases, with 8 bases left in between. The CDR3 DNA follows: TGTGCCAGCAGTTTGGCGGAGTACTATGGCTACACCTTC. It specifies CASSLAEYYGYTF.

This clonotype turned up a few times. The CDR3 reads CASSLGSTEQFF. The CDR3 region has the DNA TGTGCCAGCAGCTTAGGGTCCACGGAGCAGTTCTTC. The chain is built from TRBV7-6 and TRBJ2-1; unclear D gene. The CDR3 has 12 amino acids. V lost 1 base, J lost 10 bases, and 8 bases lay in between. The germline V gene encodes CDR1 SGHVS and CDR2 FNYEAQ. Variable domain in full (rest from reference TRBV7-6 and TRBJ2-1): GAGVSQSPRYKVTKRGQDVALRCDPISGHVSLYWYRQALGQGPEFLTYFNYEAQQDKSGLPNDRFSAERPEGSISTLTIQRTEQRDSAMYRCASSLGSTEQFFGPGTRLTVL.

This clonotype was seen a few times. V and J are TRBV28 and TRBJ1-2, with 9 nucleotides matching TRBD1. Germline CDR1 is MDHEN and CDR2 is SYDVKM. The CDR3 loop spans 12 amino acids. V was pared by 5 bases and J by 7 bases, with 2 bases of the junction left unmatched. CDR3 sequence: CASSGTGSGYTF. CDR3 nucleotides: TGTGCCAGCAGTGGGACAGGGAGTGGCTACACCTTC.

The chain has TRBV6-2 or TRBV6-3 and TRBJ1-6; D may be TRBD1 (5 bases). The CDR3 loop spans 12 amino acids. Germline CDR1 is MNHEY and CDR2 is SVGEGT. V dropped 4 bases and J dropped 10 bases, with 8 bases sitting between them. CDR3 coding DNA: TGTGCCAGCAGTTGGGGGGGATCACCCCTCCACTTT. Its translation: CASSWGGSPLHF.

This clonotype is a singleton in its sample. The chain uses TRBV29-1 and TRBJ1-1; D is possibly TRBD1 (5 bases). CDR3 length: 14 amino acids. From germline, CDR1 is SQVTM and CDR2 ANQGSEA. With 7 bases removed from V and 5 bases from J, the gap between germline ends came to 20 bases. The CDR3 region is CSADPRGDITEAFF. In DNA form, the CDR3 reads TGCAGCGCCGATCCCCGAGGGGATATTACTGAAGCTTTCTTT.

The chain links TRBV7-3 to TRBJ2-2, with D perhaps given as TRBD1 or TRBD2 (5 bases each). The V end was cut by 5 bases, the J end by 1 base, with 14 bases between. CDR3 length: 16 residues. CDR1 SGHTA and CDR2 FQGTGA come from the germline V gene. CDR3 nucleotide sequence: TGTGCCAGCAGCGAGCCCGGGACCCAGAACACCGGGGAGCTGTTTTTT. Its protein is CASSEPGTQNTGELFF.

V gene TRBV6-5 combines with J gene TRBJ1-6; no clear D gene. Germline V gene data show CDR1 as MNHEY and CDR2 as SVGAGI. The length of the CDR3 is 16 residues. Trimming took off 2 bases at V and 12 bases at J, with 20 bases between the two ends. The CDR3 loop reads CASSYLKERPDLPLHF. CDR3 coding DNA: TGTGCCAGCAGTTACCTTAAAGAAAGGCCTGATCTACCCCTCCACTTT.

CDR3 bases: TGTGCCAGCAGTTCCTCCTCGACAGGGGTAAACTATGGCTACACCTTC. Protein product: CASSSSSTGVNYGYTF. The chain uses TRBV12-3 or TRBV12-4 and TRBJ1-2; 8 nucleotides match TRBD1. V lost 4 bases and J lost 2; bases outside the gene matches: 9. This CDR3 spans 16 amino acids.

This clonotype was found a few times. The chain has TRBV10-3 and TRBJ2-1; TRBD2 might be the D (5 bases). From germline, CDR1 is ENHRY and CDR2 SYGVKD. The ends were cut back, 1 base at V and 5 bases at J, with 12 bases in the middle. CDR3 length: 15 residues. The CDR3 sequence is CAISEFGSADNEQFF. DNA for the CDR3: TGTGCCATCAGTGAGTTTGGTAGCGCCGACAATGAGCAGTTCTTC.

This clonotype appeared once. The chain employs TRBV19 and TRBJ1-2, with a tentative D call TRBD1 (5 bases). Germline CDR1 reads LNHDA; CDR2 reads SQIVND (reference sequence). Trimming removed 7 bases from V and 8 bases from J, with 11 bases in between. The CDR3 is made up of 11 amino acids. CDR3 amino acids: CASTVGEGYTF. The CDR3 nucleotides read TGTGCCAGTACCGTAGGGGAAGGCTACACCTTC.

This clonotype was seen only once. The chain combines TRBV5-1 with TRBJ2-2; TRBD1 matches at 9 bases. The length of the CDR3 is 16 residues. The trim removed 3 bases at V and 7 bases at J, leaving 10 bases unmatched. Germline values: CDR1 SGHRS, CDR2 YFSETQ. The CDR3 DNA reads TGCGCCAGCAGCTCACCGGGACAGGGAATCGGCGGGGAGCTGTTTTTT. This translates into CASSSPGQGIGGELFF.

The rearrangement links TRBV7-9 to TRBJ2-5, with D possibly matching TRBD2 (6 bases). Germline CDR1 is SEHNR and CDR2 is FQNEAQ (reference sequence). CDR3 length equals 15 residues. The V end was cut by 0 bases, the J end by 1 base, with 9 bases between. DNA for the CDR3: TGTGCCAGCAGCTTAGCGGCGGGAACCCAAGAGACCCAGTACTTC. Protein: CASSLAAGTQETQYF.

This clonotype has a count of ten or more. The V and J genes are TRBV11-3 and TRBJ2-1; D is unclear. CDR1 and CDR2 (germline): SGHNT, YENEEA. The CDR3 runs to 14 residues. The V end lost 1 base, the J end lost 7 bases, and 11 bases lay between the germline ends. The CDR3 region is CASSLGPPPNEQFF. The DNA for the CDR3 is TGTGCCAGCAGCTTAGGGCCACCACCAAATGAGCAGTTCTTC.

Regarding this clonotype: An end of the junction does not agree with germline; a read error may underlie this. The chain carries TRBV6-6 and TRBJ2-4; D is possibly TRBD1 (5 bases). Germline CDR1 and CDR2: MNHNY and SVGAGI (reference sequence). The CDR3 sequence is 13 residues long. CDR3 in amino acids: CATYLDSKNILYF. In DNA form, the CDR3 reads TGTGCCACCTACCTCGACAGCAAAAACATTCTGTACTTC.

The rearrangement uses TRBV7-2 and TRBJ1-5; D may be TRBD1 (6 bases). This CDR3 region has 15 residues. V lost 1 base and J lost 5, with 12 bases in between. Germline lookup yields CDR1 SGHTA and CDR2 FQGNSA. Written as DNA, the CDR3 is TGTGCCAGCAGCTTAGTGGCAGGGGTGGATCAGCCCCAGCATTTT. Its protein is CASSLVAGVDQPQHF.

The chain uses TRBV10-3 and TRBJ1-1; no firm D call. With 3 bases removed from V and 6 bases from J, the gap between germline ends came to 5 bases. CDR3 length: 11 amino acids. Germline V gene lookup returns CDR1 ENHRY and CDR2 SYGVKD. The CDR3 protein is CAISDGAEAFF. In DNA, the CDR3 is TGTGCCATCAGTGACGGGGCTGAAGCTTTCTTT.

The V gene is TRBV10-3, the J gene TRBJ1-2, with a tentative D call TRBD1 (6 bases). The V end was cut by 0 bases, the J end by 10 bases, with 12 bases between. The CDR3 totals 13 residues. Germline V gene sequence: CDR1 ENHRY, CDR2 SYGVKD. The CDR3 coding sequence is TGTGCCATCAGTGAGTCCGGACAGAGGGCCTACACCTTC. Encoded protein: CAISESGQRAYTF.

This clonotype was seen ten or more times. The CDR3 is CASSPWWESGRVDEQFF. The CDR3 region has the DNA TGTGCCAGCAGTCCGTGGTGGGAGAGCGGGAGAGTCGATGAGCAGTTCTTC. The V and J genes are TRBV28 and TRBJ2-1; 8 bases fit TRBD2. The length of the CDR3 is 17 residues. After removal of 5 bases from V and 8 bases from J, the junction contained 17 bases not matched to a gene. Germline loops: CDR1 MDHEN, CDR2 SYDVKM.

CDR3 bases: TGCAGCGTTGAAGAAACAGGGTCTAGTGGCTACACCTTC. This translates into CSVEETGSSGYTF. This chain joins TRBV29-1 and TRBJ1-2; tentatively, D is TRBD1 (6 bases). Trimming shortened V by 0 bases and J by 7 bases, and 12 bases separated the two germline ends. The CDR3 contains 13 residues. CDR1 SQVTM and CDR2 ANQGSEA come from the germline V gene. The full variable domain, its missing parts supplied by reference TRBV29-1 and TRBJ1-2, is SAVISQKPSRDICQRGTSLTIQCQVDSQVTMMFWYRQQPGQSLTLIATANQGSEATYESGFVIDKFPISRPNLTFSTLTVSNMSPEDSSIYLCSVEETGSSGYTFGSGTRLTVV.

The V call is TRBV6-5, the J call TRBJ1-2, with TRBD1 matching over 7 bases. Germline-derived CDR1 and CDR2 are MNHEY and SVGAGI. Trimming at V came to 0 bases and at J to 0 bases, leaving 19 bases not matched to a gene. The CDR3 extends over 21 amino acids. Written as DNA, the CDR3 is TGTGCCAGCAGTTACTCGAGGGCCGGGACAGAATTTCTTAAAGCTAACTATGGCTACACCTTC. Protein: CASSYSRAGTEFLKANYGYTF.

The V call is TRBV19, the J call TRBJ2-5; 7 nucleotides align to TRBD1. After removal of 4 bases from V and 1 base from J, the junction contained 3 bases not matched to a gene. The germline V gene encodes CDR1 LNHDA and CDR2 SQIVND (reference sequence). CDR3 length: 14 residues. The CDR3 DNA follows: TGTGCCAGTAGTAGGGACAGCGCCCAAGAGACCCAGTACTTC. This translates into CASSRDSAQETQYF.

This clonotype was observed a few times. This chain's CDR3 is CASSLSSGGLDNEQFF. In DNA form, the CDR3 reads TGTGCCAGCAGCTTGTCTAGCGGGGGGTTAGACAATGAGCAGTTCTTC. The chain combines TRBV5-4 with TRBJ2-1; 11 nucleotides align to TRBD2. J was trimmed by 5 bases and V by 1 base; bases with no gene match: 5. CDR1 SGHNT and CDR2 YYREEE come from the germline V gene (reference sequence). The CDR3 loop spans 16 amino acids. Using reference TRBV5-4 and TRBJ2-1 for the parts outside the CDR3, the full variable domain is ETGVTQSPTHLIKTRGQQVTLRCSSQSGHNTVSWYQQALGQGPQFIFQYYREEENGRGNFPPRFSGLQFPNYSSELNVNALELDDSALYLCASSLSSGGLDNEQFFGPGTRLTVL.

This sequence joins TRBV11-2 and TRBJ1-1; D uncertain. The ends were cut back, 4 bases at V and 1 base at J, with 10 bases in the middle. From germline, CDR1 is SGHAT and CDR2 FQNNGV. The CDR3 consists of 14 residues. In DNA, the CDR3 is TGTGCCAGCAGCTCAGATCCGGCGAACACTGAAGCTTTCTTT. Protein: CASSSDPANTEAFF.

This clonotype was detected a few times. The genes are TRBV19 and TRBJ1-5; 9 bases are shared with TRBD1. Germline V gives CDR1 LNHDA, CDR2 SQIVND (reference sequence). This CDR3 has 15 residues. The V segment lost 3 bases and the J segment 7 bases; nucleotides outside the gene matches: 7. CDR3: CASSIDRGRKQPQHF. As DNA, the CDR3 is TGTGCCAGTAGTATTGACAGGGGGAGGAAACAGCCCCAGCATTTT.

This chain uses TRBV12-3 or TRBV12-4 with TRBJ1-1, with unresolved D. CDR3 length: 13 residues. Between the trimmed V and J ends, which lost 6 bases and 1 base, there was a span of 9 bases. CDR3 in amino acids: CASSPRGNTEAFF. The DNA for the CDR3 is TGTGCCAGCAGCCCCCGGGGGAACACTGAAGCTTTCTTT.